This is a list of T cell receptor beta chains from one sample in a study of cytomegalovirus exposure and HLA in healthy donors. Sequencing used immunoSEQ multiplex PCR; TCRdb keeps in-frame clones, though not all of them. The repertoire holds 50,000 to 60,000 clones, with roughly 74% as singletons. Sequencing was carried out using PBMCs. The receptors come from a female donor in good health and CMV-seronegative. CDR3s include the opening cysteine and the closing phenylalanine or tryptophan. The size of a clone is reported for some rows only, either as once, few or many, or as a class for expanded clones.

J gene | clone size | V gene | CDR3 protein
TRBJ1-2 | - | TRBV29-1 | CSVGDRYNYGYTF
TRBJ1-2 | - | TRBV4-1 | CASSQIGTTRGYTF
TRBJ1-4 | - | TRBV18 | CASSPLGQGDEKLFF
- | - | TRBV7-2 | CASRAQGQGYEQYF
TRBJ1-1 | few | TRBV6-1 | CASSLQGSGTEAFF
TRBJ2-7 | - | TRBV4-3 | CASSQGDRDAYEQYF
TRBJ1-2 | - | TRBV6-1 | CASSARTGGPFDYTF
TRBJ2-7 | few | TRBV19 | CASSIAGTSGLAYEQYF
TRBJ2-1 | - | TRBV11-1 | CASRRQESYNEQFF
TRBJ1-6 | - | TRBV30 | CAWTGGGSNSPLHF
TRBJ1-1 | - | TRBV19 | CASSIDRGARGLYTEAFF
TRBJ2-2 | - | TRBV5-1 | CASSRKTTGGGTGELFF
TRBJ1-1 | - | TRBV27 | CASSDMNRLNTEAFF
TRBJ2-3 | - | TRBV5-1 | CASSRWTGGDTQYF
TRBJ2-1 | - | TRBV5-1 | CASSLGTSGVGEQFF
TRBJ1-3 | - | TRBV4-1 | CASSQDKNRGAGNTIYF
TRBJ2-1 | - | TRBV6-4 | CASSPGTSEYNEQFF
TRBJ1-6 | once | TRBV4-2 | CASSLSGQGVSPLHF